This TCR beta chain was documented in a study of Ad26.COV2.S vaccination and SARS-CoV-2 variants. On the study more broadly: The authors gave Ad26.COV2.S intramuscularly, either once or twice 56 days apart.

CDR3 length equals 11 residues. Germline loops: CDR1 MNHEY, CDR2 SVGAGI. The repertoire was sequenced with immunoSEQ multiplex PCR; TCRdb's copy has only in-frame clones and lacks some. The table lists roughly 250,000 clones, 87% of them singletons. Noted treatment: roughly 18 received Ad26.COV2.S at low or high dose, single or two shots; 5 received placebo; per-sample allocation not given. Following the first vaccine or placebo injection, samples were taken on day 63. The specimen comprised peripheral blood, sampled in a trial of Ad26.COV2.S vaccine versus placebo. The TCR comes from a person aged 18-60 years who received the Ad26.COV2.S COVID-19 vaccine or a placebo. The chain employs TRBV6-5 and TRBJ1-2; 8 nucleotides match TRBD1. CDR3 bases: TGTGGAGCAGGGGGCGTTAATAGCTACACCTTC. Its protein is CGAGGVNSYTF.